This note documents a single T cell receptor (beta chain) sequence. These data belong to a study of blood T cell repertoires in COVID-19. The overall study: Sample material is recorded as cDNA or gDNA derived from T cells, B-cell-depleted T cells, or PBMCs.

Some clones are missing from TCRdb's copy, which holds only in-frame ones; the method was immunoSEQ multiplex PCR. The sample comprises some 200,000 clones, roughly 81% of which are singletons, and more than 10% rests with the top ten. The CDR3 totals 17 residues. V was pared by 5 bases and J by 6 bases, with 15 bases of the junction left unmatched. The germline V gene has CDR1 SGHTA and CDR2 FQGTGA. The J gene is TRBJ2-1, the V gene TRBV7-3, with 8 bases matching TRBD2. The clonotype was recovered from a woman aged 80 or over with COVID-19, enrolled during active disease. What was sequenced was peripheral blood. The CDR3 region has the DNA TGTGCCAGCAGCCCATCCCATACAGCGGGGGTCCTCAATGAGCAGTTCTTC. As protein: CASSPSHTAGVLNEQFF.